This T cell receptor beta chain was recovered during a study of CXCR3-negative and CXCR3-positive naive CD8 T cells. Study context: Cumulative TRB read yield was some 140 million, averaging about 1.5 +/- 0.3 million per library. Study-level results: CXCR3-positive naive cells carried more hydrophobic TRB CDR3s than CXCR3-negative ones. Naive subsets did not differ in surface CD5, and the authors estimated TCR strength using properties of the TRB CDR3.

Per germline, CDR1 SGHTA and CDR2 FQGTGA. The CDR3 contains 13 residues. Researchers prepared the TRB cDNA libraries using 5' RACE with UMI labels. TCRdb re-called the 5' RACE reads; every CDR3 protein appears as one record, without DNA. The sample table includes under 70,000 distinct CDR3 sequences. With regard to this clonotype: The antigen remains undetermined.

300,000 cells per CD8+ T cell subset were flow-sorted in triplicate. The sequence was obtained from a human donor in good health. Some clones in this sample may be carry-over from other donors' samples. V and J are TRBV7-3 and TRBJ2-3. The specimen was naive CXCR3+ CD8+ T cells from blood. As for subset: CD45RO-CCR7+CD27+CD95- naive CD8+ T cells expressing CXCR3 (TNR3+). CDR3 in amino acids: CASSLKGTDTQYF.